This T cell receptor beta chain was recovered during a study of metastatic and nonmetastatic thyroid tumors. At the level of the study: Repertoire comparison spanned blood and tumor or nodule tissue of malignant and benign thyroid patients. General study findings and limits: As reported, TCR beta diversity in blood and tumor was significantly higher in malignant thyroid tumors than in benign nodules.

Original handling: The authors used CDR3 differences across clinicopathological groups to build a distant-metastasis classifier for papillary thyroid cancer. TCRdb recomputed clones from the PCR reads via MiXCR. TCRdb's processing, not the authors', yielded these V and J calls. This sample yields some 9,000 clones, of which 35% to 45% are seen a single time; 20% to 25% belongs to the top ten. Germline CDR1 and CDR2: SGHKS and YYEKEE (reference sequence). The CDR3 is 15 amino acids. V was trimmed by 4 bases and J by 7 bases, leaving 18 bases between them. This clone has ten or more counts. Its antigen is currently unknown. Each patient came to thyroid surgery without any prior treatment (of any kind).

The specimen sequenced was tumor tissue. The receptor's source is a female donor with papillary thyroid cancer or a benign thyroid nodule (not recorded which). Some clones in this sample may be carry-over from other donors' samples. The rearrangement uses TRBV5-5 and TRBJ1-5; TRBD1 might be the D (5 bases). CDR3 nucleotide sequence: TGTGCCAGCAGCCGAGCAGGGCTAGGTTTGCAGCCCCAGCATTTT. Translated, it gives CASSRAGLGLQPQHF.